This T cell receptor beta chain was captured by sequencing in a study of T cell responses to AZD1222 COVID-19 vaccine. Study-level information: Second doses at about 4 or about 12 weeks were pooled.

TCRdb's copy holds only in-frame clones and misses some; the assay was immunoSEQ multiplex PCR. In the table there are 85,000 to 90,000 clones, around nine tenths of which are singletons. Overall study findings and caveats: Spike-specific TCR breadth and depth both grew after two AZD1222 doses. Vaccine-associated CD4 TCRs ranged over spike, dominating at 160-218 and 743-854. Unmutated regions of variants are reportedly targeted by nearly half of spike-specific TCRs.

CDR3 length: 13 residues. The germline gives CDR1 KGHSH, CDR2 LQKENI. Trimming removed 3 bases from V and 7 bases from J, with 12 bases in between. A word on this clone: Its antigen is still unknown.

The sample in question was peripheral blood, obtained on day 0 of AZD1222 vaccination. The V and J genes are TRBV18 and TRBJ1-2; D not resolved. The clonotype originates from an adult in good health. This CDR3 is CASSPSASSGYTF. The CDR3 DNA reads TGTGCCAGCTCACCTTCCGCCTCAAGTGGCTACACCTTC.